This T cell receptor (beta chain) was recovered during a study of vaccination and CD4 T cells after COVID-19 (dated by TCRdb to the early 2020s). As for the study more broadly: Six males and four females were included in the convalescent cohort, with two Hispanic individuals, seven Caucasians, two Asians and one multiracial person represented. Post-COVID blood samples from convalescent patients were collected a median of about 100 days after diagnosis, with a range of about 30 to 170 days. In 10 COVID-19 convalescent patients and a few infection-naive healthy vaccine recipients, the spike-specific CD4+ TCR repertoire before mRNA vaccination was compared with the repertoire after mRNA vaccination. Participants received two doses of either the Pfizer-BioNTech BNT162b2 vaccine (n=8) or the Moderna mRNA-1273 vaccine (n=2). Control cultures used a CEFX viral epitope pool as positive control, an HIV-1 Nef peptide pool as negative control, or no peptide. Post-vaccine blood samples were obtained a median of around 67 days after the second vaccine dose, with a range of about 12 to 241 days. Culture stimuli were overlapping spike peptide pools from SARS-CoV-2 and from the common cold coronaviruses HCoV-NL63, HCoV-OC43 and HCoV-229E. Broad study findings and their caveats: Among convalescent patients, a median about 86% of the SARS-CoV-2-reactive clones seen after vaccination appeared only after vaccination, which suggests priming specific to the vaccine. The median count of SARS-CoV-2-reactive clonotypes went up from 21 after infection to some 38 after vaccination, although the change was not significant. Relatively few convalescent patients were included in the study, and early timepoints after natural infection were not analyzed. Of the vaccine-specific clones in convalescent patients, 304 of 307, or nearly all, reacted only to SARS-CoV-2 spike and did not cross-react with common cold coronaviruses.

The treatment or condition tag for this specimen amounts to: roughly 11-day PBMC culture with coronavirus spike peptide pools or control peptides (ViraFEST assay). The ViraFEST assay was used in the study, in which antigen-specific T cells were expanded with peptide pools and expanded clonotypes were subsequently identified by TCR sequencing. Healthy vaccine recipients had no prior SARS-CoV-2 infection, confirmed by negative nucleocapsid antibody tests before and after vaccination. PBMCs were cultured at around 2 million per well in IMDM supplemented with 5% human AB serum and 8 to 10 IU/ml IL-2, with about 10 ug/ml peptide pools added. On days 3 and 7, half of the culture medium was replaced with fresh IL-2-containing medium. CD4+ T cells were isolated after around 11 days of culture through negative selection using the EasySep CD4+ T cell isolation kit. Ficoll-Paque Plus gradient centrifugation was used to isolate PBMCs from whole blood, and the isolated PBMCs were then either used fresh or cryopreserved at -140C. Culture conditions were generally each tested in triplicate wells.

Sequences SGHNT (CDR1) and YYREEE (CDR2) are obtained from the germline V gene (reference sequence). V is cut by 4 bases and J by 7 bases, and the space between the germline ends is 8 bases. Including the terminal cysteine and phenylalanine, the CDR3 comprises 11 residues. This entry keeps only the CDR3 DNA: 33 bases, framed from base 1. In the case of this clonotype: The clone's antigen remains unknown. No quality values exist for individual bases; no much larger clone is one base distant.

Preparation of the library involved PCR. DNA from cultured CD4+ T cells underwent TCR sequencing with the Oncomine TCR Beta short-read assay at the Johns Hopkins FTIC core. Genomic DNA was extracted from the cultured CD4+ T cells with the QIAamp micro DNA kit. Oncomine TCR Beta libraries made from cultured CD4+ T cells were pooled using unique dual indexes and sequenced on an Illumina iSeq 100. In the authors' own workflow: Non-productive sequences were filtered out, and CDR3s that did not start with C, did not end with F or W, or were shorter than 7 amino acids were discarded. The MANAFEST web application identified antigen-specific clonotypes by comparing peptide-stimulated wells against reference wells and other culture wells. For a clone to be called positive, the clone needed an FDR below 0.05, an odds ratio above 5, and a productive frequency above 0.1% in at least two of three replicate wells. Cross-reactive clonotypes were defined as significantly expanded in both SARS-CoV-2 spike wells and at least one common cold coronavirus spike condition. Similarity between CDR3 sequences was evaluated in R version 3.6.1 using Levenshtein distances (stringdist) and unrooted phylogenetic trees (ape). Starting from the raw public reads, TCRdb applied fastp trimming at Q25, assembled clones with MiXCR and retained in-frame beta chains. Rows with a matching CDR3 protein are joined into one entry that keeps the most common DNA and genes. The V and J calls and clone size are TCRdb's, not the authors'. The sample table records about 12,000 distinct CDR3 sequences; around 32% of these occur just once. More than 30% of the sample lies in the top ten.

Sequenced material: CD4+ T cells from blood, cultured in vitro, taken before SARS-CoV-2 vaccination. The chain joins TRBV5-4 to TRBJ1-1; too little of a D gene remains to name it. The clonotype comes from a human donor who received a COVID-19 vaccine. The CDR3 region reads CASSLELEAFF. The DNA reads as follows: TGTGCCAGCAGCCTGGAACTTGAAGCTTTCTTT. Outside the CDR3, residues come from the reference TRBV5-4 and TRBJ1-1 proteins, so the full variable domain is: ETGVTQSPTHLIKTRGQQVTLRCSSQSGHNTVSWYQQALGQGPQFIFQYYREEENGRGNFPPRFSGLQFPNYSSELNVNALELDDSALYLCASSLELEAFFGQGTRLTVV.